This T cell receptor (beta chain) was observed in a study of technical replicates of blood from a few donors. Germline loops: CDR1 MDHEN, CDR2 SYDVKM. V dropped 6 bases and J dropped 4; count of bases not matched to a gene: 9. The CDR3 has 14 amino acids. The repertoire was sequenced with immunoSEQ multiplex PCR; TCRdb's copy has only in-frame clones and lacks some. The sample includes some 76,000 clones, 85% to 95% of them seen just once. The chain has TRBV28 and TRBJ2-7, with 7 bases aligning to TRBD1. Sequencing input: T cells isolated from PBMCs. The sequence came from a human donor in good health. CDR3 DNA: TGTGCCAGCAGGAGACAGGGCTCTCGGTACGAGCAGTACTTC. Residues: CASRRQGSRYEQYF.